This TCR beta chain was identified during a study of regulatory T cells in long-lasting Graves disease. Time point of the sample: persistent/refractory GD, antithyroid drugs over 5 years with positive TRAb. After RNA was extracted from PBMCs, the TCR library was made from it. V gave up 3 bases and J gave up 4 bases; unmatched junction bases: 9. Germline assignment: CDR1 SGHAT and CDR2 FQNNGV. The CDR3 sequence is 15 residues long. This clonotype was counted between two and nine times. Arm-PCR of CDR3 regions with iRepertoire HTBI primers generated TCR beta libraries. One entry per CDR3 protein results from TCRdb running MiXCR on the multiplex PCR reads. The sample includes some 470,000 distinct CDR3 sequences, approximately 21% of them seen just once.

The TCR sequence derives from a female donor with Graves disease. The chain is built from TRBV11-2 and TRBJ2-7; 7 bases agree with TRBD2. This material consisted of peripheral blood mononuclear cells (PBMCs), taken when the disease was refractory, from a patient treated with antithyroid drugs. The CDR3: CASSFSGHPGYEQYF. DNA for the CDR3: TGTGCCAGCAGCTTTAGCGGGCACCCGGGTTACGAGCAGTACTTC.